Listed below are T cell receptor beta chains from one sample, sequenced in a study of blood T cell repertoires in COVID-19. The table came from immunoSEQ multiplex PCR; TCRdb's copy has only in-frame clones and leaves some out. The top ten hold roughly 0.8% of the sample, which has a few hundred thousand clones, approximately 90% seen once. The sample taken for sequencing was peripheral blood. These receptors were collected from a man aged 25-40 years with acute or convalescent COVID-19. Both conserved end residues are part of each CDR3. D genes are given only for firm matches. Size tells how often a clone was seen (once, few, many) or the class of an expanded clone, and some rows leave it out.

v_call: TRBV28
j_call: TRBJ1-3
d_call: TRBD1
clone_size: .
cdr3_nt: TGTGCCAGCACCCCCAGGGGGAATCTCTACGTTCATTCTGGAAACACCATATATTTT
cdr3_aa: CASTPRGNLYVHSGNTIYF

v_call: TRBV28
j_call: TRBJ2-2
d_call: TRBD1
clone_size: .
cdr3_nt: TGTGCCAGCAGTTCTTCCGGGACAGTTAAAACCGGGGAGCTGTTTTTT
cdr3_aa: CASSSSGTVKTGELFF

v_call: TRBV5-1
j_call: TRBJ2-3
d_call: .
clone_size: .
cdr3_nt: TGCGCCAGCAGCTTGGAGCAGGTCACAGATACGCAGTATTTT
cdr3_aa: CASSLEQVTDTQYF

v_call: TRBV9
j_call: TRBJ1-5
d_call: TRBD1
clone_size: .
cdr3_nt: TGTGCCAGCAGCGTAGGGGACAGGTTCAATCAGCCCCAGCATTTT
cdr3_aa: CASSVGDRFNQPQHF

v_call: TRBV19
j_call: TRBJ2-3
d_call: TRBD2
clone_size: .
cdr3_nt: TGTGCCAGTAGTCCTGGACTAGCGGTACTTACGCAGTATTTT
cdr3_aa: CASSPGLAVLTQYF

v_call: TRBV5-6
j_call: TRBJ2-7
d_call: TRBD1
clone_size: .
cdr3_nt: TGTGCCAGCAGCGCCGGGACAGGGACCTACGAGCAGTACTTC
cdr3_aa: CASSAGTGTYEQYF

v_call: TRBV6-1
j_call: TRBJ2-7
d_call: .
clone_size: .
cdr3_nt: TGTGCCAGCAGTGAACAGTCCTACGAGCAGTACTTC
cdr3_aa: CASSEQSYEQYF

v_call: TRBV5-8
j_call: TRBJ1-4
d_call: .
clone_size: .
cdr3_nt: TGTGCCAGCAGCATAGGTACGACAGTGACTAATGAAAAACTGTTTTTT
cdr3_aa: CASSIGTTVTNEKLFF

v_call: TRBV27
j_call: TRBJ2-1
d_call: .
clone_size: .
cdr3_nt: TGTGCCAGCAGGTTTCTAGTGGAGACCTACAATGAGCAGTTCTTC
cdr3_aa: CASRFLVETYNEQFF

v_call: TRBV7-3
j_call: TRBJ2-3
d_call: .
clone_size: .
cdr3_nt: TGTGCCAGCAGCCCTACTGGGAGGCATCAACGCACAGATACGCAGTATTTT
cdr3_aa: CASSPTGRHQRTDTQYF

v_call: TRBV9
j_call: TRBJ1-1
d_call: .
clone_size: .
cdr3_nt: TGTGCCAGCAGCGTAGTGACGGGCACTGAAGCTTTCTTT
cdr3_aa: CASSVVTGTEAFF

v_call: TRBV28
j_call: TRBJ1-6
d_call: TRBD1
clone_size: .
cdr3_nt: TGTGCCAGCAGTTTGGCGGGACAGGGATCCTATAATTCACCCCTCCACTTT
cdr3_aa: CASSLAGQGSYNSPLHF

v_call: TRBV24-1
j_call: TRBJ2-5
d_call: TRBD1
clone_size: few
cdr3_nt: TGTGCCACCAGTGATCAAGGGACAGGGACGGGCGAGACCCAGTACTTC
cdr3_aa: CATSDQGTGTGETQYF

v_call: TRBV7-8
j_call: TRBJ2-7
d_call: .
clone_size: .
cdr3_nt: TGTGCCAGCAGCACCAAGACCTCGGGCGAGCAGTACTTC
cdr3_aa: CASSTKTSGEQYF

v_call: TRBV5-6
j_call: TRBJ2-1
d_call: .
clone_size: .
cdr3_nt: TGTGCCAGCAGCTTGGGACACCCCTACAATGAGCAGTTCTTC
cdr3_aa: CASSLGHPYNEQFF

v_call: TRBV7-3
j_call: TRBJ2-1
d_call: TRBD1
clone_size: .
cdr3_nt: TGTGCCAGCAGCCAAGCCTCCGGGACAGGCGTCAATGAGCAGTTCTTC
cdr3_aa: CASSQASGTGVNEQFF

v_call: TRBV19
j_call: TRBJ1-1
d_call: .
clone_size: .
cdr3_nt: TGTGCCAGTAGTATAGGGGCCACAGGGTTCACTGAAGCTTTCTTT
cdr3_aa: CASSIGATGFTEAFF

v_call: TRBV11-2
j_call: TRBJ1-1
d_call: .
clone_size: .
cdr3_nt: TGTGCCAGCAGCTTAGATCAATTCAACATGGGCCGGAACACTGAAGCTTTCTTT
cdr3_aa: CASSLDQFNMGRNTEAFF

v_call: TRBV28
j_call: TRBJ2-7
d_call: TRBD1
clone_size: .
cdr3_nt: TGTGCCAGCGCCACAGGGGGCAAAGGCTACGAGCAGTACTTC
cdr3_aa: CASATGGKGYEQYF

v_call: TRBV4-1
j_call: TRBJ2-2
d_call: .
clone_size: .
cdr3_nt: TGCGCCAGCAGCCAGGAGGGGCAGGGCACCGGGGAGCTGTTTTTT
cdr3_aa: CASSQEGQGTGELFF

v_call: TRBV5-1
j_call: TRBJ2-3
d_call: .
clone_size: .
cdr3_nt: TGCGCCAGCAGCTTGGAATCTAGCACAGATACGCAGTATTTT
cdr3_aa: CASSLESSTDTQYF

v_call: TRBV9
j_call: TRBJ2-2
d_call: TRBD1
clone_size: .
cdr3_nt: TGTGCCAGCAGCCCTCGAAGTGGGACAGGGGGCGAGGCCGGGGAGCTGTTTTTT
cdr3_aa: CASSPRSGTGGEAGELFF

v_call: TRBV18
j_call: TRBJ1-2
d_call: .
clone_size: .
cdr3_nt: TGTGCCAGCTCACCAGTGACACTCTCTAACTATGGCTACACCTTC
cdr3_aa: CASSPVTLSNYGYTF

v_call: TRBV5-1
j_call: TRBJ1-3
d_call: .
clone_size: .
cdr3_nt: TGCGCCAGCAGCTTGGCCCGTCCGGGGAGGACTGGAAACACCATATATTTT
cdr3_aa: CASSLARPGRTGNTIYF

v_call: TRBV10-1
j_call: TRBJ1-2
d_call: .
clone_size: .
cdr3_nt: TGCGCCAGCAGTGACGGGGGATCTGGCTACACCTTC
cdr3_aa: CASSDGGSGYTF

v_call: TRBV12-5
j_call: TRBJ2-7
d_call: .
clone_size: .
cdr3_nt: TGTGCTAGTGGCCTCATAGGGACTTCCTACGAGCAGTACTTC
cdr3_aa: CASGLIGTSYEQYF

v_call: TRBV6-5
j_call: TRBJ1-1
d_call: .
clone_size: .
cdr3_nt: TGTGCCAGCAGTTACATCGGTTCGGGGGGCAGAACTGAAGCTTTCTTT
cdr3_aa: CASSYIGSGGRTEAFF

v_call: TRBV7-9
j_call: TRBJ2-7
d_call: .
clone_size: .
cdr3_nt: TGTGCCCTCGTGGCGGGAACGGGGTACGAGCAGTACTTC
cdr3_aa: CALVAGTGYEQYF